These T cell receptor beta chains were read from a single sample in a study of beta chain features in type 1 diabetes. The table came from immunoSEQ multiplex PCR; TCRdb's copy has only in-frame clones and leaves some out. Altogether approximately 140,000 clones are present, 6.9% being singletons, with the ten largest covering under 1.5%. Material for sequencing was central memory CD4+ T cells from blood. Receptors were obtained from a woman aged 30 to 39 in good health. Each CDR3 is given with its conserved first and last residue. Fields, in order: clone size, J gene, V gene, D gene, CDR3 DNA, CDR3 protein. A D gene is named only where the DNA matches it firmly. Rows may omit the clone size; those that give it use once, few, many or a size class.

few,TRBJ1-2,TRBV29-1,.,TGCAGCGTTTACAGGGATGGCTACACCTTC,CSVYRDGYTF
few,TRBJ2-7,TRBV10-3,.,TGTGCCATCGGGGAGGCCCACTACGAGCAGTACTTC,CAIGEAHYEQYF
.,TRBJ2-7,TRBV28,TRBD1,TGTGCCAGCAGTACACCGGGACAGGGTTATCTCGAGCAGTACTTC,CASSTPGQGYLEQYF
.,TRBJ2-2,TRBV6-5,TRBD1,TGTGCCAGCAGTCCCGGACAGGGGCACGGGGAGCTGTTTTTT,CASSPGQGHGELFF
many,TRBJ2-4,TRBV7-2,.,TGTGCCAGCAGCTCAGGGTCCAAAAACATTCAGTACTTC,CASSSGSKNIQYF
few,TRBJ1-2,TRBV2,.,TGTGCCAGTTCAGTCTGGGGCCGTGGCTACACCTTC,CASSVWGRGYTF
few,TRBJ2-5,TRBV7-3,.,TGTGCCAGCAGCCGGGACCAAGAGACCCAGTACTTC,CASSRDQETQYF
few,TRBJ1-1,TRBV15,TRBD1,TGTGCCACCAGCGGACAGGGTAGGACTGAAGCTTTCTTT,CATSGQGRTEAFF
few,TRBJ2-7,TRBV7-2,TRBD1,TGTGCCAGCAGCCGGACAGGTCCCTACGAGCAGTACTTC,CASSRTGPYEQYF
.,TRBJ1-4,TRBV19,.,TGTGCCAGTAGTCTCGCCACAGGGTCCAATGAAAAACTGTTTTTT,CASSLATGSNEKLFF
many,TRBJ1-4,TRBV30,TRBD1,TGTGCCTGGAGTCTGAACAGGGGGAAACTGTTTTTT,CAWSLNRGKLFF
.,TRBJ2-2,TRBV4-1,TRBD2,TGCGCCAGCAGCCTGCTAGCGGGAGATGACACCGGGGAGCTGTTTTTT,CASSLLAGDDTGELFF
.,TRBJ2-4,TRBV7-2,TRBD2,TGTGCCAGCAGCTTAGACGGGGGGGCCAAAAACATTCAGTACTTC,CASSLDGGAKNIQYF
.,TRBJ1-5,TRBV19,TRBD1,TGTGCCAGTAGTACAGGACAGGGGGGTAATCAGCCCCAGCATTTT,CASSTGQGGNQPQHF
few,TRBJ2-3,TRBV7-2,TRBD2,TGTGCCAGCAGCCGGGAGGGGGGGGTAAAAAATACGCAGTATTTT,CASSREGGVKNTQYF
many,TRBJ2-1,TRBV19,TRBD2,TGTGCCAGTACCCTCACCACTAGCGGGAGGAGGAGAAATGAGCAGTTCTTC,CASTLTTSGRRRNEQFF
few,TRBJ2-2,TRBV30,TRBD2,TGTGCCTGGAGTGCTAGCGGGAGTTTTACCGGGGAGCTGTTTTTT,CAWSASGSFTGELFF
few,TRBJ1-1,TRBV5-4,.,TGTGCCAGCAGCCAAGCCCCTACTAGAATAGAAGCTTTCTTT,CASSQAPTRIEAFF
many,TRBJ2-7,TRBV28,.,TGTGCCAGCAGTGGGACTACAGGGGGCTACGAGCAGTACTTC,CASSGTTGGYEQYF
.,TRBJ1-1,TRBV29-1,.,TGCAGCGTTGAAATAACAGAGAACACTGAAGCTTTCTTT,CSVEITENTEAFF
few,TRBJ2-3,TRBV7-3,TRBD2,TGTGCCAGCAGCAGGACTAGCAGTGGCGCAGATACGCAGTATTTT,CASSRTSSGADTQYF
.,TRBJ1-4,TRBV28,.,TGTGCCAGCAGCCCTAGAGAAAAACTGTTTTTT,CASSPREKLFF
.,TRBJ1-1,TRBV30,.,TGTGCCTGGAACGCGGGGGTCACTGAAGCTTTCTTT,CAWNAGVTEAFF
many,TRBJ2-7,TRBV25-1,.,TGTGCCAGCAGTGATGGCCTAGACGAGTACGAGCAGTACTTC,CASSDGLDEYEQYF
few,TRBJ1-1,TRBV15,.,TGTGCCACCAGCAGAGTTCGGGTGAACACTGAAGCTTTCTTT,CATSRVRVNTEAFF
.,TRBJ1-2,TRBV30,TRBD1,TGTGCCCGACAGGGCGTTTATGGCTACACCTTC,CARQGVYGYTF
.,TRBJ2-2,TRBV9,.,TGTGCCAGCAGCGTAGCCTTCGGACAGGACGGGGGCACCGGGGAGCTGTTTTTT,CASSVAFGQDGGTGELFF
few,TRBJ2-3,TRBV5-1,TRBD2,TGCGCCAGCAGCTTGGCCCCGACGGGGGGAGGATCGGATACGCAGTATTTT,CASSLAPTGGGSDTQYF
few,TRBJ2-2,TRBV30,TRBD2,TGTGCCTGGAGTGTAGGGACTAGCACTAAGGTGGGGGAGCTGTTTTTT,CAWSVGTSTKVGELFF
few,TRBJ1-2,TRBV4-2,TRBD1,TGTGCCAGCAGCCAAGATCTAGGACAGGGGATAAGTGGCTACACCTTC,CASSQDLGQGISGYTF
few,TRBJ1-1,TRBV30,.,TGTGCCTGGGGCGGATTTTACACTGAAGCTTTCTTT,CAWGGFYTEAFF
.,TRBJ1-5,TRBV28,.,TGTGCCAGCAGTCCTGACAGGAAAAATCAGCCCCAGCATTTT,CASSPDRKNQPQHF
.,TRBJ2-1,TRBV7-2,.,TGTGCCAGCAGCTTCGAAACTAGCTCCTACAATGAGCAGTTCTTC,CASSFETSSYNEQFF
once,TRBJ2-7,TRBV4-2,.,TGTGCCAGCAGCTTGGATGGAGGGATCCTCTCCTACGAGCAGTACTTC,CASSLDGGILSYEQYF
.,TRBJ1-5,TRBV30,.,TGTGCCTGGAGTGTGCAGGCAAATCAGCCCCAGCATTTT,CAWSVQANQPQHF
many,TRBJ2-1,TRBV27,TRBD2,TGTGCCAGCAGTTCTCTAGCGGGAGGCCACAATGAGCAGTTCTTC,CASSSLAGGHNEQFF
.,TRBJ2-1,TRBV9,.,TGTGCCAGCAGCGAGGCCGTAGGCGGAGATGAGCAGTTCTTC,CASSEAVGGDEQFF
many,TRBJ2-5,TRBV7-7,TRBD2,TGTGCTAGCAGCTTATCTAGCGGGAGTTTTGAGACCCAGTACTTC,CASSLSSGSFETQYF
.,TRBJ1-1,TRBV25-1,TRBD1,TGTGCCAGCAGTAAAGGACAGGGCCAACCTGAAGCTTTCTTT,CASSKGQGQPEAFF
few,TRBJ1-5,TRBV11-2,TRBD1,TGTGCCAGCAGCCGGGACAGGGGTCAGCCCCAGCATTTT,CASSRDRGQPQHF
.,TRBJ2-1,TRBV18,TRBD2,TGTGCCAGCTCACCATTGCTAGCGGGAGGGACACTCTACAATGAGCAGTTCTTC,CASSPLLAGGTLYNEQFF